This T cell receptor beta chain stems from a study of naive and memory T cell subsets. Findings and limits, study-wide: Each distinct alpha or beta sequence counts as one clonotype.

Two oligonucleotides, mixed equimolar, formed the beta constant-region primer covering TRBC1 and TRBC2. A 12-nucleotide UMI and the SP2 primer were added to the cDNA 3' end by oligonucleotide ligation. Each CDR3 protein gets one entry after TCRdb re-called the UMI-ligation and nested PCR reads with MiXCR. Here the sample spans tens of thousands of distinct CDR3 sequences, 10% to 15% being singletons. The CDR3 extends over 13 amino acids. V gave up 3 bases and J gave up 1 base, with 6 bases separating them. This clonotype appeared many times. The antigen is undetermined. The V and J genes are TRBV12-3 or TRBV12-4 and TRBJ1-1; D gene uncertain. The sequence came from a human donor in good health. Material for sequencing was central memory CD4+ T cells from blood. CDR3 DNA sequence: TGTGCCAGCAGTTTGGGTGGGAACACTGAAGCTTTCTTT. This translates into CASSLGGNTEAFF.